This T cell receptor (beta chain) appears in the sequencing data of a study of blood T cell repertoires in COVID-19. Study summary: Some COVID-19 samples were acute and others convalescent; all came from the United States, Italy and Spain.

The CDR3 totals 14 residues. The germline gives CDR1 LGHDT, CDR2 YNNKEL (reference sequence). Trimming shortened V by 1 base and J by 8 bases, and 14 bases separated the two germline ends. Per the study methods: Reference gene primer amplification in the assay estimated nucleated cell counts. This table comes from immunoSEQ multiplex PCR, and its TCRdb copy is limited to in-frame clones, with some not included. The DNA gave D and trimming, while V, J and clone size come from that table. The sample shows about 440,000 clones, about 90% of them seen only once. The sample consisted of PBMCs or T cells enriched from blood (not recorded which). The TCR sequence derives from a woman aged 18 to 35 with acute COVID-19. V is TRBV3-1 (or the pseudogene TRBV3-2) and J is TRBJ1-2, with D possibly TRBD1 on 6 matching bases. Written as DNA, the CDR3 is TGTGCCAGCAGCCAAGGACCCTCAGGGGCCGGCTACACCTTC. It codes for CASSQGPSGAGYTF.